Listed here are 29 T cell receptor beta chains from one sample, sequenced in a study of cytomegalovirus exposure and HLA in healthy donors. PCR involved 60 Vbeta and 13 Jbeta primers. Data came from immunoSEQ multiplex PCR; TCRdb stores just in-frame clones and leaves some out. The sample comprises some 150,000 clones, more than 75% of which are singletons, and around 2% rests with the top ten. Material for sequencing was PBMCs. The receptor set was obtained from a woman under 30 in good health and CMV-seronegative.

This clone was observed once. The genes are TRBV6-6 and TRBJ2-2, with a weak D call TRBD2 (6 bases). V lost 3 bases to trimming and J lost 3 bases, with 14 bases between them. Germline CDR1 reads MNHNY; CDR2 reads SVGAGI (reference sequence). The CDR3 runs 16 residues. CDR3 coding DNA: TGTGCCAGCAGTTATAGGGGACCGGGGGACACCGGGGAGCTGTTTTTT. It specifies CASSYRGPGDTGELFF.

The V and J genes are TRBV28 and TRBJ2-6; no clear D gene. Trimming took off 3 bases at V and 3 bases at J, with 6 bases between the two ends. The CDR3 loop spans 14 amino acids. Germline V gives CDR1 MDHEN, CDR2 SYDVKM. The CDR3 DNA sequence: TGTGCCAGCAGTTTTCGGGTTGGGGCCAACGTCCTGACTTTC. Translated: CASSFRVGANVLTF. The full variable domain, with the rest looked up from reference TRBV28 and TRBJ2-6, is DVKVTQSSRYLVKRTGEKVFLECVQDMDHENMFWYRQDPGLGLRLIYFSYDVKMKEKGDIPEGYSVSREKKERFSLILESASTNQTSMYLCASSFRVGANVLTFGAGSRLTVL.

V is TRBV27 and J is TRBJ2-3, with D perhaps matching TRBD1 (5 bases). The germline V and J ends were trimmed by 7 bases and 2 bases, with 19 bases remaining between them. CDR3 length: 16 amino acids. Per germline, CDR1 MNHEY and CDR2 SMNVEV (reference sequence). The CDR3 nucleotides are TGTGCCAGCACGAGAAGGGGCCAGCCTCCCACAGATACGCAGTATTTT. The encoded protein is CASTRRGQPPTDTQYF.

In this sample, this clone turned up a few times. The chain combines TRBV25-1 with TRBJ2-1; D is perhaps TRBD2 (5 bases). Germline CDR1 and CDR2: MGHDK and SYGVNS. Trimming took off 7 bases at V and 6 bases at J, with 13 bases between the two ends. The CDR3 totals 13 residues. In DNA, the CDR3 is TGTGCCAGCACCCGCTCGGGGTCCAATGAGCAGTTCTTC. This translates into CASTRSGSNEQFF.

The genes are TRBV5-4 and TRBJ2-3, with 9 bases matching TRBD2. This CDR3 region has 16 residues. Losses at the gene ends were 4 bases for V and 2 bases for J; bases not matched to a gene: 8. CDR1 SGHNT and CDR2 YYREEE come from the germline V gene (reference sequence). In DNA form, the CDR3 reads TGTGCCAGCAGCCCCAAGCGGGGGGAAAACACAGATACGCAGTATTTT. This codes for CASSPKRGENTDTQYF. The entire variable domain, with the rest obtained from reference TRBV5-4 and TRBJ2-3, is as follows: ETGVTQSPTHLIKTRGQQVTLRCSSQSGHNTVSWYQQALGQGPQFIFQYYREEENGRGNFPPRFSGLQFPNYSSELNVNALELDDSALYLCASSPKRGENTDTQYFGPGTRLTVL.

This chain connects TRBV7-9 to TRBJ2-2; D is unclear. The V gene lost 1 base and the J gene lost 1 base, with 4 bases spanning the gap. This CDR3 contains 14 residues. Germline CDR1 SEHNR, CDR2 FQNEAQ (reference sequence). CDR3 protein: CASSLGGNTGELFF. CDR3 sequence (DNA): TGTGCCAGCAGCTTAGGAGGGAACACCGGGGAGCTGTTTTTT.

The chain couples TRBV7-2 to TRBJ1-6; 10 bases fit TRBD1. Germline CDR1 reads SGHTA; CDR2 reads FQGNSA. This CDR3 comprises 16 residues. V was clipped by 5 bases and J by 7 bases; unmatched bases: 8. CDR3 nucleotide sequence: TGTGCCAGCAGCCCTTTCCCGGGACAGGGGAATTCACCCCTCCACTTT. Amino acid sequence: CASSPFPGQGNSPLHF.

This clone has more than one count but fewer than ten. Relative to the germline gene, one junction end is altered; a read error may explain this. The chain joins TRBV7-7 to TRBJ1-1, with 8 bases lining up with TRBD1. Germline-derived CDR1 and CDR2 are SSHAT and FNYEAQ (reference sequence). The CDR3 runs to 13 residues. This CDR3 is CASSSGQGSEAFF. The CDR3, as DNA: TGTGCTAGCAGCTCCGGACAGGGCTCTGAAGCTTTCTTT.

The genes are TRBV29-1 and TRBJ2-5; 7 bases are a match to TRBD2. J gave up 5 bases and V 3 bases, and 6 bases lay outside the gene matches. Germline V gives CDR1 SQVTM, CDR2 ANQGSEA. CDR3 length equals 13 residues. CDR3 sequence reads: CSVDSGGDETQYF. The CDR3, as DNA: TGCAGCGTTGATTCGGGGGGTGATGAGACCCAGTACTTC.

The CDR3 loop reads CASSQTGGKDNEQFF. In DNA form, the CDR3 reads TGTGCCAGCAGCCAAACAGGGGGCAAGGACAATGAGCAGTTCTTC. This chain connects TRBV6-5 to TRBJ2-1; TRBD1 matches at 9 bases. CDR1 MNHEY and CDR2 SVGAGI come from the germline V gene. The CDR3 has 15 residues. The V gene end was trimmed by 6 bases and the J gene end by 5 bases; junction bases not matched to a gene: 8.

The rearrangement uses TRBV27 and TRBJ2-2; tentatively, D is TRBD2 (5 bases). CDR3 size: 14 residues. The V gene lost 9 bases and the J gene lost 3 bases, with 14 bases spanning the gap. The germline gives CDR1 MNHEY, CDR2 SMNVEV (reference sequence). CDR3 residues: CASLGLQHTGELFF. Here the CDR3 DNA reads TGTGCCAGTCTAGGACTGCAACACACCGGGGAGCTGTTTTTT.

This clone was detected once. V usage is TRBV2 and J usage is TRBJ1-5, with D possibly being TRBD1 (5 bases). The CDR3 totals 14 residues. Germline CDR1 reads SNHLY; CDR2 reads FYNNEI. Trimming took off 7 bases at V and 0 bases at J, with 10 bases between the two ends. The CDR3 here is CASNLRDSNQPQHF. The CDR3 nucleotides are TGTGCCAGCAATCTCAGGGATAGCAATCAGCCCCAGCATTTT.

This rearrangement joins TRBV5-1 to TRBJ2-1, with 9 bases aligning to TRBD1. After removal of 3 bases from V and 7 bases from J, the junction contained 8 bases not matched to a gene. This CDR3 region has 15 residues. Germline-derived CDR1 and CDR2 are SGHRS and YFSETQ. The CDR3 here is CASSWGTGRMNEQFF. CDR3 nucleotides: TGCGCCAGCAGCTGGGGGACAGGGAGGATGAATGAGCAGTTCTTC.

CDR3 sequence (DNA): TGTGCCAGCGCTAGGCACCAGGGGCTCTCGGGGACCCAGTACTTC. Protein: CASARHQGLSGTQYF. J is TRBJ2-5 and V is TRBV7-2, with D possibly TRBD1 on 6 matching bases. The V and J ends lost 8 bases and 7 bases respectively, with 23 bases between them. The CDR3 has 15 residues. CDR1 is SGHTA and CDR2 is FQGNSA in the germline V gene.

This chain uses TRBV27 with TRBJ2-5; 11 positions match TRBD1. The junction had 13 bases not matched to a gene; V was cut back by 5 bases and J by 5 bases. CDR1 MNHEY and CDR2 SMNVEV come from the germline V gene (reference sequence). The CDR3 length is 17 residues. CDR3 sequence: CASSITGQGALWETQYF. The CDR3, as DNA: TGTGCCAGCAGTATAACCGGACAGGGGGCGCTTTGGGAGACCCAGTACTTC.

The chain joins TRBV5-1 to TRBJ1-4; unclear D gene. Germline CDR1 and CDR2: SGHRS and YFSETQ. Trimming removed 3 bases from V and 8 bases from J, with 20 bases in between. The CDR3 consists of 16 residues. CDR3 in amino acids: CASSSMGTGSGEKLFF. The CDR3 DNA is TGCGCCAGCAGCTCGATGGGTACCGGGAGCGGAGAAAAACTGTTTTTT.

The CDR3 DNA reads TGTGCCATCAGTGAGATCGTTGCCAGGGGAGTGGAGACCCAGTACTTC. Amino acids: CAISEIVARGVETQYF. The V call is TRBV10-3, the J call TRBJ2-5; tentative D call: TRBD1 (6 bases). V lost 2 bases, J lost 5 bases, and 18 bases lay in between. This CDR3 comprises 16 residues. CDR1 is ENHRY and CDR2 is SYGVKD in the germline V gene.

The CDR3 sequence: CASSLREYEQYF. The CDR3 bases are TGTGCCAGCAGCCTCCGAGAGTACGAGCAGTACTTC. The chain links TRBV7-2 to TRBJ2-7, with D uncertain. Germline assignment: CDR1 SGHTA and CDR2 FQGNSA. This CDR3 has 12 amino acids. V lost 5 bases and J lost 4, with 9 bases in between. Full variable domain (remainder filled in from reference TRBV7-2 and TRBJ2-7): GAGVSQSPSNKVTEKGKDVELRCDPISGHTALYWYRQSLGQGLEFLIYFQGNSAPDKSGLPSDRFSAERTGGSVSTLTIQRTQQEDSAVYLCASSLREYEQYFGPGTRLTVT.

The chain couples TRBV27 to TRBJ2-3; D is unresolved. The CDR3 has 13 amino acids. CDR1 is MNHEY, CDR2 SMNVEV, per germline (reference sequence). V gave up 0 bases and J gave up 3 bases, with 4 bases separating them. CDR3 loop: CASSLSRTDTQYF. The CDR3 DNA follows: TGTGCCAGCAGTTTATCGCGAACAGATACGCAGTATTTT.

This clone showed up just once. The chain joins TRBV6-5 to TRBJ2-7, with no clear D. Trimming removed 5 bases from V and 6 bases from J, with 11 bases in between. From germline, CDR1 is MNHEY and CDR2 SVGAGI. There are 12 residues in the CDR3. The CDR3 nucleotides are TGTGCCAGCAGTGCCGGGTTAATCGAGCAGTACTTC. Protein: CASSAGLIEQYF.

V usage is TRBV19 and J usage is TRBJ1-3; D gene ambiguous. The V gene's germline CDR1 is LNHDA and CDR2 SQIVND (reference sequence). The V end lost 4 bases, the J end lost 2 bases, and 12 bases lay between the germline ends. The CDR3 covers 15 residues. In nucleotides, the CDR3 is TGTGCCAGTAGTACGTCGGGATTTACTGGAAACACCATATATTTT. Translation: CASSTSGFTGNTIYF.

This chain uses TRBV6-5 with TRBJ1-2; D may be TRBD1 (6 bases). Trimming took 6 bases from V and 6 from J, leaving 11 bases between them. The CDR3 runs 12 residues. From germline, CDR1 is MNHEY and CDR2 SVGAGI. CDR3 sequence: CASRYDRNGYTF. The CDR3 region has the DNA TGTGCCAGCAGATACGACAGGAATGGCTACACCTTC.

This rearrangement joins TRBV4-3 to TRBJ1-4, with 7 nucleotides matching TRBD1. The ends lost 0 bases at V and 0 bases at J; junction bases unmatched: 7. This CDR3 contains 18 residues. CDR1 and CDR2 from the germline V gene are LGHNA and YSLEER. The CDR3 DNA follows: TGCGCCAGCAGCCAAGAGGGACAGCAAGGAACAACTAATGAAAAACTGTTTTTT. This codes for CASSQEGQQGTTNEKLFF.

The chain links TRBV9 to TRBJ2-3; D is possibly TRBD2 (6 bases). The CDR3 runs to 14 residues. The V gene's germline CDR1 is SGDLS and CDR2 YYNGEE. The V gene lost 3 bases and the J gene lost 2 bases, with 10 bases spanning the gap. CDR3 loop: CASSGGTTTDTQYF. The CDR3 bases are TGTGCCAGCAGCGGCGGGACCACCACAGATACGCAGTATTTT.

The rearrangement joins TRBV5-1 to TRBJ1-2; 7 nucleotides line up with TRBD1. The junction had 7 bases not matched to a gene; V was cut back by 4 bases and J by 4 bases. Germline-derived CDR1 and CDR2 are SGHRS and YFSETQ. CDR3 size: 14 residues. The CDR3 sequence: CASSRDSLFYGYTF. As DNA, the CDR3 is TGCGCCAGCAGCCGGGACAGCCTTTTCTATGGCTACACCTTC.

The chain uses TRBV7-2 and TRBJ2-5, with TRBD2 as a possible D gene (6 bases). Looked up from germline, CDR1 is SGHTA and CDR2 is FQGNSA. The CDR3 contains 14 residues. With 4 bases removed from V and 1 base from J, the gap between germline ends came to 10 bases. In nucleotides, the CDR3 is TGTGCCAGCAGCTCGGGGACTTCCCAAGAGACCCAGTACTTC. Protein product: CASSSGTSQETQYF.

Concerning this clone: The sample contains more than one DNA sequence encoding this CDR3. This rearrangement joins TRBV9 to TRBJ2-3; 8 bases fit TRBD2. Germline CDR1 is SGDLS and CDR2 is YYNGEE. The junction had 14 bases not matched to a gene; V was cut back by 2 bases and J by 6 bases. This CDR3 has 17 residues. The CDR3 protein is CASSVRTSWAPTDTQYF. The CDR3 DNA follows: TGTGCCAGCAGCGTCCGGACTAGCTGGGCACCCACGGATACGCAGTATTTT.

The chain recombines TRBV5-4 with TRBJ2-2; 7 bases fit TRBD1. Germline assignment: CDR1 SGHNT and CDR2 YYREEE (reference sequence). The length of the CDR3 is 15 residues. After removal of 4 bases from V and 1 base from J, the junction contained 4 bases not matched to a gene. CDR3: CASSLDRVNTGELFF. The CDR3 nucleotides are TGTGCCAGCAGCCTCGACAGGGTGAACACCGGGGAGCTGTTTTTT.

This CDR3 is CASSSTGDNQPQHF. The CDR3 DNA reads as TGCGCCAGCAGCTCAACAGGGGATAATCAGCCCCAGCATTTT. The chain joins TRBV5-1 to TRBJ1-5, with 7 bases lining up with TRBD1. Germline loops: CDR1 SGHRS, CDR2 YFSETQ. Trimming at V came to 3 bases and at J to 4 bases, leaving 4 bases not matched to a gene. The CDR3 contains 14 residues.